This T cell receptor beta chain was identified during a study of cytomegalovirus exposure and HLA in healthy donors. Background on the study: The Caucasian-associated ancestry cluster contained 75% to 85% of the 300 to 450 genotyped donors. Study results and caveats: DRB1 showed the most TCR associations and HLA-C the fewest in a later analysis, as rates varied by HLA locus. According to a later analysis, donors in an Asian-associated ancestry cluster reportedly had fewer N-insertions than the approximately 620-donor mean.

With respect to this clone: Antigen specificity is unknown.

Germline V gene sequence: CDR1 SGHDN, CDR2 FVKESK. Trimming removed 4 bases at V and 3 bases at J, with 18 bases between. The CDR3 covers 16 residues. 60 Vbeta and 13 Jbeta primers were used in PCR. Clones were sequenced by immunoSEQ multiplex PCR, and TCRdb holds only the in-frame ones, with some missing. The sample table sets out 200,000 to 250,000 clones. Whereas donors were nominally healthy upon sampling, unrecorded immune exposures were probable. Sequenced: PBMCs. The genes are TRBV14 and TRBJ1-2; D might be TRBD1 (5 bases). The receptor was isolated from a woman aged 25 to 39 in good health and CMV-seropositive. This chain's CDR3 is CASSLLDRGKDYGYTF. As DNA, the CDR3 is TGTGCCAGCAGCCTTTTAGACCGGGGGAAGGACTATGGCTACACCTTC. The complete variable domain, with remaining parts taken from reference TRBV14 and TRBJ1-2, reads EAGVTQFPSHSVIEKGQTVTLRCDPISGHDNLYWYRRVMGKEIKFLLHFVKESKQDESGMPNNRFLAERTGGTYSTLKVQPAELEDSGVYFCASSLLDRGKDYGYTFGSGTRLTVV.